The next 24 T cell receptor beta chains were all read from a single sample in a study of T-cell memory formation after mild COVID-19 (TCRdb year 2021). To prepare the library, 5' RACE was applied. Instrument used: Illumina NovaSeq 6000. TCRdb took the public reads, trimmed them with fastp at Q25, ran MiXCR for clone calling and kept in-frame beta chains. Rows merge per CDR3 protein into single entries with the most common DNA and genes. The sample contains roughly 240,000 distinct CDR3 sequences, 15% to 20% of them found a single time. The top ten hold 22% of the sample. The sequencing sample was made of PBMCs or a T cell subset sorted from them (not recorded which). The source is a man between 18 and 29 years old who had mild COVID-19 (a few samples of this study predate the infection). The sample titles of this study are shuffled in the database, so cell type and time point are left out; the donor was told from shared clones.

This clonotype was observed a handful of times. The V and J genes are TRBV3-1 and TRBJ2-2; 14 positions match TRBD2. The V and J ends lost 5 bases and 5 bases, in that order; junction bases with no gene match: 10. CDR1 and CDR2 (germline): LGHDT, YNNKEL (reference sequence). CDR3 length: 18 residues. The CDR3 DNA follows: TGTGCCAGCAGCTCGGGACTAGCGGGGGCCGCGGGGACCGGGGAGCTGTTTTTT. Translating it yields CASSSGLAGAAGTGELFF.

V usage is TRBV12-3 or TRBV12-4 and J usage is TRBJ1-6, with 11 nucleotides matching TRBD1. The CDR3 length is 14 residues. The V and J ends lost 9 bases and 9 bases, in that order; junction bases with no gene match: 7. CDR3 coding DNA: TGTGCCAGTGGGACAGGGGGTCTCGGTTCACCCCTCCACTTT. Protein: CASGTGGLGSPLHF.

This clonotype has only one observation. The V and J genes are TRBV7-8 and TRBJ1-4; D is possibly TRBD1 (5 bases). V lost 1 base and J 7 bases, leaving 13 bases between the germline ends. The CDR3 spans 15 residues. Germline-derived CDR1 and CDR2 are SGHVS and FQNEAQ. The CDR3 sequence: CASSLDVGLGEKLFF. CDR3 bases: TGTGCCAGCAGCTTAGATGTGGGGCTAGGTGAAAAACTGTTTTTT.

CDR3 DNA: TGTGCCAGCACCTACCTCCTGGGTTGGCTGGGCTACACCTTC. Protein product: CASTYLLGWLGYTF. This chain connects TRBV7-2 to TRBJ1-2; unclear D gene. The CDR3 covers 14 residues. With 7 bases removed from V and 8 bases from J, the gap between germline ends came to 20 bases. Germline loops: CDR1 SGHTA, CDR2 FQGNSA.

There are a few counts of this clonotype. The chain combines TRBV7-2 with TRBJ1-1; D is ambiguous. This CDR3 region has 15 residues. Per germline, CDR1 SGHTA and CDR2 FQGNSA. V was clipped by 5 bases and J by 0 bases, with 13 bases between them. The CDR3 DNA sequence: TGTGCCAGCAGCATTAGGCAGATCATGAACACTGAAGCTTTCTTT. It is translated as CASSIRQIMNTEAFF.

The chain carries TRBV4-3 and TRBJ2-3, with a weak D call TRBD2 (5 bases). Per germline, CDR1 LGHNA and CDR2 YSLEER. The V end was cut by 4 bases, the J end by 2 bases, with 10 bases between. The CDR3 runs 14 residues. The CDR3: CASSLAHLTDTQYF. CDR3 bases: TGCGCCAGCAGCCTAGCGCATCTCACAGATACGCAGTATTTT.

This clonotype was detected a few times. The chain links TRBV5-4 to TRBJ2-5; the D gene is possibly TRBD1 (5 bases). The germline CDR1 and CDR2 sequences are SGHNT and YYREEE (reference sequence). The CDR3 contains 14 residues. Deletions cut 5 bases from V and 3 bases from J, with 14 bases between. Here the CDR3 reads CASRGQWAEETQYF. The CDR3 DNA follows: TGTGCCAGCAGGGGGCAATGGGCGGAAGAGACCCAGTACTTC.

V usage is TRBV12-5 and J usage is TRBJ1-1, with a weak D call TRBD1 (5 bases). Germline CDR1 is LGHNT and CDR2 is FRNRAP. This CDR3 region has 13 residues. V lost 7 bases and J lost 1, with 10 bases in between. The CDR3 DNA is TGTGCTAGTGCCAAGACAGCGAACACTGAAGCTTTCTTT. Translated, it gives CASAKTANTEAFF.

The rearrangement joins TRBV4-1 to TRBJ2-1; D possibly corresponds to TRBD1 (6 bases). Trimming stripped 1 base from V and 10 bases from J, with 14 bases between. Per the germline V gene, CDR1 is MGHRA and CDR2 is YSYEKL. The CDR3 length is 14 residues. CDR3 in DNA: TGCGCCAGCAGCCAAGGAGCACTCGGGACAGAGCAGTTCTTC. Protein sequence: CASSQGALGTEQFF.

There are a few counts of this clonotype. The V call is TRBV5-1, the J call TRBJ2-7; D might be TRBD2 (6 bases). The CDR3 length is 14 residues. V was cut by 3 bases and J by 4 bases, with 14 bases left in between. In germline, CDR1 is SGHRS, CDR2 YFSETQ. DNA of the CDR3: TGCGCCAGCAGCTCCCGGGGGATCCGATACGAGCAGTACTTC. It encodes CASSSRGIRYEQYF.

This clonotype was recorded a few times. The CDR3 spells CASSPTSGLNNEQFF. The CDR3 DNA sequence: TGCGCCAGCAGTCCCACTAGCGGACTAAACAATGAGCAGTTCTTC. The chain carries TRBV5-1 and TRBJ2-1; 8 nucleotides agree with TRBD2. The J segment lost 5 bases and the V segment lost 5 bases, leaving 9 bases of the junction unmatched. Germline V gene lookup returns CDR1 SGHRS and CDR2 YFSETQ. CDR3 length: 15 residues.

The chain employs TRBV4-2 and TRBJ2-3, with 7 bases aligning to TRBD1. This CDR3 spans 15 amino acids. V lost 4 bases to trimming and J lost 3 bases; unmatched junction nucleotides: 7. Germline V gives CDR1 LGHNA, CDR2 YNFKEQ. CDR3 DNA: TGTGCCAGCAGCCTCGCGACAGGGAGAACAGATACGCAGTATTTT. As protein: CASSLATGRTDTQYF.

This chain links TRBV15 with TRBJ2-2; D remains ambiguous. The germline CDR1 and CDR2 sequences are LNHNV and YYDKDF (reference sequence). Trimming left V 1 base short and J 8 bases short, with 5 bases between. The CDR3 has 12 amino acids. CDR3 loop: CATSRASGELFF. CDR3 nucleotides: TGTGCCACCAGCAGAGCTTCTGGGGAGCTGTTTTTT. Full variable domain (remainder filled in from reference TRBV15 and TRBJ2-2): DAMVIQNPRYQVTQFGKPVTLSCSQTLNHNVMYWYQQKSSQAPKLLFHYYDKDFNNEADTPDNFQSRRPNTSFCFLDIRSPGLGDTAMYLCATSRASGELFFGEGSRLTVL.

This clonotype was counted between two and nine times. The V and J genes are TRBV20-1 and TRBJ1-4; D remains unclear. V dropped 6 bases and J dropped 14 bases, with 19 bases sitting between them. Germline V gene lookup returns CDR1 DFQATT and CDR2 SNEGSKA (reference sequence). CDR3 length: 12 amino acids. CDR3 protein: CSANVPEKRLFF. The CDR3 bases are TGCAGTGCCAACGTCCCGGAGAAGAGGCTGTTTTTT.

This clonotype has a handful of counts. The chain is built from TRBV6-5 and TRBJ2-7; a weak D match, TRBD2 (6 bases). Trimming left V 10 bases short and J 3 bases short, with 16 bases between. The CDR3 is 13 amino acids. The germline CDR1 and CDR2 sequences are MNHEY and SVGAGI. Here the CDR3 DNA reads TGTGCCACCGTCGCCTCGGGGGTCTACGAGCAGTACTTC. Translation gives CATVASGVYEQYF.

The V call is TRBV7-9, the J call TRBJ2-3; D is undetermined. Trimming stripped 5 bases from V and 1 base from J, with 16 bases between. The CDR3 is made up of 16 amino acids. Germline V lookup: CDR1 SEHNR, CDR2 FQNEAQ (reference sequence). The CDR3 protein is CASSLQTGGGTDTQYF. In nucleotides, the CDR3 is TGTGCCAGCAGCCTACAGACTGGTGGGGGCACAGATACGCAGTATTTT.

This clonotype was seen repeatedly, ten times or more. The chain is built from TRBV5-1 and TRBJ2-3; no firm D call. Germline CDR1 SGHRS, CDR2 YFSETQ. The V end was cut by 2 bases, the J end by 5 bases, with 6 bases between. There are 12 residues in the CDR3. CDR3 DNA: TGCGCCAGCAGCTTTAAGGGAGATACGCAGTATTTT. The encoded protein is CASSFKGDTQYF. The complete variable domain, with remaining parts taken from reference TRBV5-1 and TRBJ2-3, reads KAGVTQTPRYLIKTRGQQVTLSCSPISGHRSVSWYQQTPGQGLQFLFEYFSETQRNKGNFPGRFSGRQFSNSRSEMNVSTLELGDSALYLCASSFKGDTQYFGPGTRLTVL.

This clonotype has a handful of counts. V is TRBV29-1 and J is TRBJ1-1; D ambiguous. Germline CDR1 and CDR2: SQVTM and ANQGSEA. V gave up 3 bases and J gave up 0 bases, with 8 bases separating them. The length of the CDR3 is 13 residues. CDR3 sequence (DNA): TGCAGCGTTGAGGGCCTACTGAACACTGAAGCTTTCTTT. Translated, it gives CSVEGLLNTEAFF. The entire variable domain, with the rest obtained from reference TRBV29-1 and TRBJ1-1, is as follows: SAVISQKPSRDICQRGTSLTIQCQVDSQVTMMFWYRQQPGQSLTLIATANQGSEATYESGFVIDKFPISRPNLTFSTLTVSNMSPEDSSIYLCSVEGLLNTEAFFGQGTRLTVV.

This clonotype was counted only a few times. CDR3 sequence: CASSALAGELFF. The CDR3 coding sequence is TGTGCCAGCAGTGCCCTAGCGGGGGAGCTGTTTTTT. The gene calls are TRBV25-1 and TRBJ2-2, with D possibly TRBD2 on 6 matching bases. Germline CDR1 is MGHDK and CDR2 is SYGVNS. CDR3 size: 12 residues. The germline V and J ends were trimmed by 4 bases and 8 bases, with 8 bases remaining between them.

The chain uses TRBV2 and TRBJ2-2, with D perhaps assigned TRBD1 or TRBD2 (7 bases each). CDR1 is SNHLY and CDR2 is FYNNEI in the germline V gene. This CDR3 spans 15 amino acids. Trimming left V 4 bases short and J 4 bases short, with 13 bases between. The CDR3 is CASSVTGEGTGELFF. CDR3 DNA: TGTGCCAGCAGTGTTACAGGGGAGGGCACCGGGGAGCTGTTTTTT.

This chain joins TRBV6-5 and TRBJ2-5; no definite D call. Trimming stripped 2 bases from V and 5 bases from J, with 15 bases between. Germline V gene lookup returns CDR1 MNHEY and CDR2 SVGAGI. The CDR3 covers 15 residues. DNA of the CDR3: TGTGCCAGCAGTTACGGGAACCGCCCCGGGGAGACCCAGTACTTC. Translation: CASSYGNRPGETQYF.

This sequence joins TRBV12-3 or TRBV12-4 and TRBJ1-2, with D tentatively TRBD1 (5 bases). The CDR3 is made up of 13 amino acids. Trimming removed 5 bases at V and 4 bases at J, with 11 bases between. CDR3 bases: TGTGCCAGCAGTAGCGACAGCTTCTATGGCTACACCTTC. This encodes CASSSDSFYGYTF.

This clonotype has only a few counts. The CDR3: CSVPSEGEKLFF. For the CDR3, the DNA is TGCAGCGTTCCCTCAGAGGGTGAAAAACTGTTTTTT. The rearrangement uses TRBV29-1 and TRBJ1-4; D remains ambiguous. The CDR3 has 12 residues. Germline CDR1 SQVTM, CDR2 ANQGSEA. V was pared by 5 bases and J by 7 bases, with 11 bases between.

The sample holds a few counts of this clonotype. This chain links TRBV6-1 with TRBJ2-3; no clear D gene. Germline CDR1 is MNHNS and CDR2 is SASEGT. Trimming removed 3 bases from V and 8 bases from J, with 12 bases in between. The CDR3 sequence is 13 residues long. The CDR3 loop reads CASSDTRQVTQYF. The CDR3 nucleotides are TGTGCCAGCAGTGATACAAGGCAGGTTACGCAGTATTTT.